One sample yielded the 4 T cell receptor beta chains listed below, sequenced in a study of graft-versus-host responses after intestinal transplantation. TCRdb keeps only in-frame clones here, not all; method: immunoSEQ multiplex PCR. The table shows fewer than 15,000 clones, with 65% to 85% occurring only once. Material: PBMCs, obtained roughly 290 days after intestinal transplant. The receptor set was obtained from a human patient who received an intestinal transplant, so some T cells may come from the graft donor.

The chain employs TRBV19 and TRBJ1-2, with D maybe TRBD1 (6 bases). Trimming cost V 11 bases and J 6 bases, with 13 bases left between them. This CDR3 spans 11 amino acids. Germline values: CDR1 LNHDA, CDR2 SQIVND (reference sequence). The DNA for the CDR3 is TGTGCCTCAGGGGAATGGAATGGCTACACCTTC. It codes for CASGEWNGYTF.

Note on this clone: Other DNA sequences in this sample translate to the same CDR3. V and J are TRBV5-1 and TRBJ2-3, with D perhaps assigned TRBD1 or TRBD2 (5 bases each). Trimming shortened V by 1 base and J by 9 bases, and 9 bases separated the two germline ends. Germline CDR1 and CDR2: SGHRS and YFSETQ. This CDR3 contains 12 residues. CDR3 sequence reads: CASSLTRDTQYF. CDR3 bases: TGCGCCAGCAGCTTGACCCGGGACACGCAGTATTTT.

The V gene is TRBV6-5, the J gene TRBJ1-3, with D tentatively TRBD1 (5 bases). The germline CDR1 and CDR2 sequences are MNHEY and SVGAGI. V was cut by 2 bases and J by 0 bases, with 8 bases left in between. The CDR3 is 15 residues long. The CDR3 loop reads CASSYDSSSGNTIYF. For the CDR3, the DNA is TGTGCCAGCAGTTACGACAGCTCCTCTGGAAACACCATATATTTT.

The genes are TRBV6-5 and TRBJ2-1, with a tentative D call TRBD2 (6 bases). The CDR3 consists of 16 residues. The germline gives CDR1 MNHEY, CDR2 SVGAGI. With 2 bases removed from V and 4 bases from J, the gap between germline ends came to 15 bases. The CDR3 reads CASSYLSTSPYNEQFF. The CDR3 DNA is TGTGCCAGCAGTTACCTATCGACTAGTCCGTACAATGAGCAGTTCTTC.